The present T cell receptor beta chain was sequenced within a study of metastatic and nonmetastatic thyroid tumors (dated by TCRdb to 2018 to 2020). General notes on the study: The researchers compared repertoires between peripheral blood samples and tumor or nodule tissue samples from patients with malignant or benign thyroid disease.

The method behind the library was PCR. The sequencer was an Illumina HiSeq 4000. High-throughput sequencing was used to profile the TCR beta-chain CDR3 region of every patient. As for how the authors treated the data: CDR3 differences across clinicopathological groups were used to build a classifier for discriminating distant-metastatic papillary thyroid cancer patients. The Shannon index was used to assess repertoire diversity, and the Morisita-Horn index was used to assess tumor-blood repertoire similarity. TCRdb's own reprocessing of the public reads used fastp at Q25 and MiXCR and kept productive beta chains. The V and J calls were determined by TCRdb, not by the authors. The table for this sample lists 15,000 or so clones; 3% to 4% of them were counted only once. Of the sample, 20% to 30% falls within the top ten clones. No patient had received any treatment before thyroid surgery. The study retrospectively analysed patient clinical samples collected from about 2012 to 2019 using T-cell receptor beta sequencing.

Regarding this clone: The antigen this receptor binds is unknown. No per-base quality is available; no much larger clone lies one base away.

General findings and caveats noted by the study authors: TCR beta diversity was reported as significantly higher in malignant tumors than in benign nodules, in both blood and tumor samples.

Germline trimming: 2 bases from V, 6 bases from J; junction bases outside gene matches: 4. The CDR3 runs 13 amino acids, cysteine and phenylalanine included. Solely the CDR3 DNA is kept, with 39 bases framed from the first base. This chain is built from TRBV12-3 or TRBV12-4 and TRBJ2-7, with 7 central nucleotides matching TRBD1. This TCR was recovered from a female donor with papillary thyroid cancer or a benign thyroid nodule (not recorded which). Some clones in this sample may be carry-over from other donors' samples. The source material was tumor tissue. In nucleotide form, the sequence is TGTGCCAGCAGTTTAAAGGGGGCTGGCGAGCAGTACTTC. This sequence encodes CASSLKGAGEQYF.